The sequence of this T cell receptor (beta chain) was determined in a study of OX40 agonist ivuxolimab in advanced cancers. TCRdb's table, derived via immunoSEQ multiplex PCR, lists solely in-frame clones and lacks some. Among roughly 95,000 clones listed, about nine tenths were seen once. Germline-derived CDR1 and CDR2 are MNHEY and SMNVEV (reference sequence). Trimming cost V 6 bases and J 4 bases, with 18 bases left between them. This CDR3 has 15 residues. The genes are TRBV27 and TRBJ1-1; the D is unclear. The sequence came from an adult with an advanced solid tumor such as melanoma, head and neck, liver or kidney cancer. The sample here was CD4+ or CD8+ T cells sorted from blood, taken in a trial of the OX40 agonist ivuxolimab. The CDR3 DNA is TGTGCCAGCAGCCGAACGGGCAGACCGATCACTGAAGCTTTCTTT. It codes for CASSRTGRPITEAFF.